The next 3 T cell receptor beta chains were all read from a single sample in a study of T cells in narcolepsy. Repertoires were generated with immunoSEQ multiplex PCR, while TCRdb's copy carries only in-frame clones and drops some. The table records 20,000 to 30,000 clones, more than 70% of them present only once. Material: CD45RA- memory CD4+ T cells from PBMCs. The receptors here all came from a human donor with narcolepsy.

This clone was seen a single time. CDR3 sequence: CASSLGADRSGSPLHF. The DNA for the CDR3 is TGTGCCAGCAGCTTGGGGGCGGACAGGAGTGGCTCACCCCTCCACTTT. The chain couples TRBV5-4 to TRBJ1-6, with TRBD1 matching over 7 bases. V shed 0 bases and J 10 bases; nucleotides not matched to a gene: 10. The CDR3 is 16 residues long. Germline loops: CDR1 SGHNT, CDR2 YYREEE (reference sequence).

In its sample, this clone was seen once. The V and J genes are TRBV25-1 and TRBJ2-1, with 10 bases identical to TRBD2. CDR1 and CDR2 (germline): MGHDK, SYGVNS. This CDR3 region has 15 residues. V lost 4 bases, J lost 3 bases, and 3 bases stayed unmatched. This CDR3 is CASSGRTSGYNEQFF. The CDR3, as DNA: TGTGCCAGCAGTGGACGGACTAGCGGCTACAATGAGCAGTTCTTC.

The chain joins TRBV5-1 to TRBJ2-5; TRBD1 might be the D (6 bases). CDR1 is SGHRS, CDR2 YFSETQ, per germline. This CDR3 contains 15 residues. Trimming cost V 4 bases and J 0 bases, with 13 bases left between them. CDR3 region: CASSRGRTDQETQYF. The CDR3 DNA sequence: TGCGCCAGCAGCCGAGGGCGGACAGACCAAGAGACCCAGTACTTC.